The sequence of this TCR beta chain was determined in a study of cytomegalovirus exposure and HLA in healthy donors. Study-level findings and limits: In a later analysis, TCR beta V- and J-gene trimming showed a link to a missense DCLRE1C variant. TCR beta sequences numbering around 15,000 were associated with HLA alleles at 0.05 false discovery rate in a later analysis.

The CDR3 has 13 amino acids. Germline lookup yields CDR1 SGHVS and CDR2 FQNEAQ. The ends were cut back, 5 bases at V and 3 bases at J, with 11 bases in the middle. As to this clone: Its antigen is currently unknown.

60 Vbeta and 13 Jbeta primers were used in PCR. Per the study methods: It was a later analysis that counted 75 million to 90 million unique TCR beta chains, of which about 10 million were shared. Here immunoSEQ multiplex PCR was the method, and the copy in TCRdb shows in-frame clones only, minus some. D and trimming were read from the DNA, whereas the V and J calls and clone size are those reported in that table. The sample has approximately 150,000 clones, roughly four fifths seen once. Sequenced material: PBMCs. J is TRBJ2-7 and V is TRBV7-8; D is possibly TRBD2 (6 bases). This receptor was identified in a male donor in good health and CMV-seronegative. The CDR3 DNA follows: TGTGCCAGCAGCCGGGACTTCGTCTACGAGCAGTACTTC. This encodes CASSRDFVYEQYF.